Each of the 9 T cell receptor beta chains below was sequenced from the same sample in a study of healthy donors' naive CD4 and CD8 T cells. A linear amplification protocol produced the TCR libraries from 500 ng of total RNA. TCRdb used MiXCR to reprocess the reads, holding one entry per CDR3 protein. The table has around 180,000 distinct CDR3 sequences, nearly 75% seen once. Sequenced material: naive CD4+ and CD8+ T cells sorted from blood, pooled from several donors. The source is a pool of human donors in good health; the sample pools cells from several healthy donors.

This sequence joins TRBV19 and TRBJ2-1, with 9 positions matching TRBD1. Germline loops: CDR1 LNHDA, CDR2 SQIVND (reference sequence). The CDR3 has 15 amino acids. V gave up 4 bases and J gave up 9 bases; unmatched junction bases: 10. The CDR3 DNA sequence: TGTGCCAGTAGTAGGCCGCCCGGGACAGGGACTGAGCAGTTCTTC. Translated, it gives CASSRPPGTGTEQFF. The whole variable domain, remainder taken from reference TRBV19 and TRBJ2-1, is DGGITQSPKYLFRKEGQNVTLSCEQNLNHDAMYWYRQDPGQGLRLIYYSQIVNDFQKGDIAEGYSVSREKKESFPLTVTSAQKNPTAFYLCASSRPPGTGTEQFFGPGTRLTVL.

The chain recombines TRBV30 with TRBJ2-7; TRBD1 matches at 9 bases. The junction had 5 bases not matched to a gene; V was cut back by 2 bases and J by 3 bases. Germline-derived CDR1 and CDR2 are GTSNPN and SVGIG (reference sequence). CDR3 length: 14 amino acids. CDR3 nucleotides: TGTGCCTGGAGTCCCGGGACAGGGATCTACGAGCAGTACTTC. It translates to CAWSPGTGIYEQYF. The full variable domain, with the rest looked up from reference TRBV30 and TRBJ2-7, is SQTIHQWPATLVQPVGSPLSLECTVEGTSNPNLYWYRQAAGRGLQLLFYSVGIGQISSEVPQNLSASRPQDRQFILSSKKLLLSDSGFYLCAWSPGTGIYEQYFGPGTRLTVT.

V usage is TRBV27 and J usage is TRBJ2-7; 7 bases fit TRBD1. Per germline, CDR1 MNHEY and CDR2 SMNVEV (reference sequence). CDR3 length: 15 amino acids. Losses at the gene ends were 5 bases for V and 1 base for J; bases not matched to a gene: 8. CDR3 DNA sequence: TGTGCCAGCAGTATAAACAGGGGCCAGTCCTACGAGCAGTACTTC. Translated, it gives CASSINRGQSYEQYF.

The V gene is TRBV7-2, the J gene TRBJ1-5, with 7 bases identical to TRBD1. The CDR3 runs 15 residues. V gave up 2 bases and J gave up 5 bases; unmatched junction bases: 6. Germline V gene lookup returns CDR1 SGHTA and CDR2 FQGNSA. The CDR3 sequence is CASSLRQGEDQPQHF. The CDR3 DNA follows: TGTGCCAGCAGCTTACGACAGGGAGAAGATCAGCCCCAGCATTTT.

This clonotype was observed once. The chain uses TRBV18 and TRBJ2-1, with 10 bases identical to TRBD2. The ends lost 6 bases at V and 7 bases at J; junction bases unmatched: 9. This CDR3 comprises 15 residues. The germline CDR1 and CDR2 sequences are KGHSH and LQKENI. CDR3 in amino acids: CASSELAGRLNEQFF. In nucleotides, the CDR3 is TGTGCCAGCTCGGAACTAGCGGGGCGGTTGAATGAGCAGTTCTTC.

This chain joins TRBV6-6 and TRBJ1-1; D ambiguous. The ends were cut back, 6 bases at V and 6 bases at J, with 17 bases in the middle. Germline-derived CDR1 and CDR2 are MNHNY and SVGAGI (reference sequence). The CDR3 totals 14 residues. CDR3 loop: CASSIREAVAEAFF. DNA for the CDR3: TGTGCCAGCAGCATCAGAGAAGCGGTCGCTGAAGCTTTCTTT.

This clonotype was detected only once. V gene TRBV29-1 combines with J gene TRBJ2-3; tentative D call: TRBD2 (6 bases). The CDR3 is made up of 13 amino acids. V lost 8 bases and J lost 2, with 14 bases in between. Germline V gene sequence: CDR1 SQVTM, CDR2 ANQGSEA. CDR3: CSLRGRNTDTQYF. The DNA of the CDR3 is TGCAGCCTCCGGGGGAGGAACACAGATACGCAGTATTTT.

This clonotype came up a few times. This chain links TRBV6-5 with TRBJ1-5; D is possibly TRBD1 (5 bases). Germline lookup yields CDR1 MNHEY and CDR2 SVGAGI. Trimming shortened V by 7 bases and J by 1 base, and 17 bases separated the two germline ends. The CDR3 covers 16 residues. CDR3 nucleotide sequence: TGTGCCAGCAAGCGGGACGCACTTCTCAGCAATCAGCCCCAGCATTTT. It encodes CASKRDALLSNQPQHF.

The chain links TRBV6-2 or TRBV6-3 to TRBJ2-1; tentative D call: TRBD1 (6 bases). Germline V gene sequence: CDR1 MNHEY, CDR2 SVGEGT. The CDR3 is 15 amino acids. V lost 2 bases to trimming and J lost 0 bases, with 8 bases between them. This CDR3 reads CASSYRRGSYNEQFF. The CDR3 DNA reads as TGTGCCAGCAGTTACCGCAGGGGCTCCTACAATGAGCAGTTCTTC.